These T cell receptor beta chains were read from a single sample in a study of T-cell memory formation after mild COVID-19. Each CDR3 protein gets one entry after TCRdb re-called the 5' RACE reads with MiXCR. The table records tens of thousands of distinct CDR3 sequences, roughly 26% of them present only once. What was sequenced was PBMCs or a T cell subset sorted from them (not recorded which). These receptor sequences come from a man aged 18 to 35 who had mild COVID-19 (a few samples of this study predate the infection). Cell type and time point are not known. CDR3s include the opening cysteine and the closing phenylalanine or tryptophan.

v_call	j_call	cdr3_aa
TRBV21-1	TRBJ1-1	CASSTGGVRTEAFF
TRBV7-9	TRBJ2-1	CASSQVYNEQFF
TRBV7-9	TRBJ2-1	CASSQIGHDSYNEQFF
TRBV7-2	TRBJ1-1	CACYVLKNTEAFF
TRBV20-1	TRBJ2-3	CSADAGSDTQYF
TRBV7-9	TRBJ2-7	CASSLVALTPYEQYF
TRBV5-1	TRBJ2-7	CASSLVPGQQIPYEQYF
TRBV24-1	TRBJ2-2	CATSDPGEATGELFF
TRBV20-1	TRBJ2-1	CSARTSGGIYNEQFF
TRBV4-1	TRBJ2-7	CASSPRQGGYEQYF
TRBV12-3/TRBV12-4	TRBJ2-4	CASRDFSYSSGNIQYF
TRBV29-1	TRBJ2-2	CSVELGATAGELFF
TRBV4-1	TRBJ1-5	CASSQKQVNQPQHF
TRBV4-1	TRBJ2-3	CASSQEGVGTDTQYF
TRBV5-6	TRBJ2-7	CASSPDRALSYEQYF
TRBV7-8	TRBJ2-5	CASSGLPGQGALETQYF
TRBV4-1	TRBJ2-5	CASSQSTSGGETQYF
TRBV4-2	TRBJ2-3	CASSQDQGLGADTQYF
TRBV5-1	TRBJ1-1	CASSPYGDTEAFF
TRBV5-6	TRBJ2-7	CASSLEGRRAYEQYF
TRBV5-1	TRBJ2-2	CASTGHVSRELFF
TRBV7-8	TRBJ2-5	CASELGGGSRTQYF
TRBV29-1	TRBJ2-3	CSVEGAGQTDTQYF
TRBV29-1	TRBJ1-1	CSVDRPLGFRDRALDTEAFF
TRBV6-2/TRBV6-3	TRBJ2-2	CASSYPRTTGELFF
TRBV7-6	TRBJ2-5	CASSLMGETQYF
TRBV12-3/TRBV12-4	TRBJ1-5	CASSFFLLTVGQPQHF
TRBV28	TRBJ2-5	CASSLGAWETQYF
TRBV29-1	TRBJ2-3	CSVEGTSGGPDTQYF
TRBV4-3	TRBJ2-1	CASSQDGGGSYNEQFF
TRBV7-6	TRBJ2-7	CASSPGTGGREQYF